The sequence of this TCR beta chain was determined in a study of Ad26.COV2.S vaccination and SARS-CoV-2 variants. Whole-study context: Ad26.COV2.S given intramuscularly, once or twice 56 days apart.

Generated by immunoSEQ multiplex PCR, the TCRdb table keeps only in-frame clones and is missing some. The sample consists of some 460,000 clones, 80% to 90% of them appearing once. The CDR3 is made up of 17 amino acids. The germline gives CDR1 LNHDA, CDR2 SQIVND (reference sequence). Trimming removed 0 bases at V and 4 bases at J, with 16 bases between. Treatment indicated: about 20 received Ad26.COV2.S at low or high dose, single or two shots; a few received placebo; per-sample allocation not given. Specimens were obtained on day 63 following the first vaccine or placebo injection. The sequence was obtained from a person between 18 and 65 years old who received the Ad26.COV2.S COVID-19 vaccine or a placebo. This chain links TRBV19 with TRBJ1-5, with unresolved D. Sequencing was performed on peripheral blood, taken in a trial of Ad26.COV2.S vaccine versus placebo. The chain's CDR3 is CASSIEGSGHINQPQHF. Here the CDR3 DNA reads TGTGCCAGTAGTATAGAGGGGTCGGGCCATATAAATCAGCCCCAGCATTTT.